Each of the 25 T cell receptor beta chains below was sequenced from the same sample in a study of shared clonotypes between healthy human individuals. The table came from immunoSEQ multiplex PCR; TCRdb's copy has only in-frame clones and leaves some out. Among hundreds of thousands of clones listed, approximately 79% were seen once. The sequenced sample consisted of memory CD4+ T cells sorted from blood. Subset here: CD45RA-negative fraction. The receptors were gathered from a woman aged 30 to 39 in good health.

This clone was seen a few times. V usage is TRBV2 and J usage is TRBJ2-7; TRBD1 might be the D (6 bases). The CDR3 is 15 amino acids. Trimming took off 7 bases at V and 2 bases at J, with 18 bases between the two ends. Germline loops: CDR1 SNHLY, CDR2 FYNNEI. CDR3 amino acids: CASKQGIYQTYEQYF. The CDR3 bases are TGTGCCAGCAAACAGGGAATCTACCAAACCTACGAGCAGTACTTC.

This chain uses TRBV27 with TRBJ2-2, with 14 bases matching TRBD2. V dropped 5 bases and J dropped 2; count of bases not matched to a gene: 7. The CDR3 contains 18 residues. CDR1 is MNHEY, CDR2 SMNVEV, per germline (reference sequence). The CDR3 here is CASSPSGTSGRNTGELFF. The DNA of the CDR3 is TGTGCCAGCAGTCCGTCCGGGACTAGCGGGAGAAACACCGGGGAGCTGTTTTTT.

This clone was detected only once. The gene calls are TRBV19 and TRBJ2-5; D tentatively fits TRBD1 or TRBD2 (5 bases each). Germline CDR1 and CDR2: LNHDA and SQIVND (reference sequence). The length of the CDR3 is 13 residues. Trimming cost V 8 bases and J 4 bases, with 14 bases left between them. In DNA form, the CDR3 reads TGTGCCAGTTCGCGTGAGGGGCTAGAGACCCAGTACTTC. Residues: CASSREGLETQYF.

This CDR3 is CASSMVVRQPQHF. DNA of the CDR3: TGTGCCAGTAGTATGGTCGTAAGGCAGCCCCAGCATTTT. The rearrangement links TRBV19 to TRBJ1-5; no definite D call. This CDR3 has 13 residues. Deletions cut 3 bases from V and 7 bases from J, with 10 bases between. CDR1 and CDR2 from the germline V gene are LNHDA and SQIVND (reference sequence).

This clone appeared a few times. CDR3 amino acids: CASSIGQGYNEKLFF. The CDR3 DNA follows: TGTGCCAGTAGTATTGGACAGGGCTATAATGAAAAACTGTTTTTT. J is TRBJ1-4 and V is TRBV19; 8 bases agree with TRBD1. This CDR3 is built from 15 residues. V was clipped by 3 bases and J by 4 bases; unmatched bases: 4. The germline V gene encodes CDR1 LNHDA and CDR2 SQIVND (reference sequence).

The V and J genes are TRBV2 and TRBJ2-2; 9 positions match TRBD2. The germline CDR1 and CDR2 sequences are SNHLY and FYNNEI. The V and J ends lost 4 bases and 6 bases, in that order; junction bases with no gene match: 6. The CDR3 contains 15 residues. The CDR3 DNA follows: TGTGCCAGCAGTGGTAGCGGGAGAATAGCCGGGGAGCTGTTTTTT. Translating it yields CASSGSGRIAGELFF.

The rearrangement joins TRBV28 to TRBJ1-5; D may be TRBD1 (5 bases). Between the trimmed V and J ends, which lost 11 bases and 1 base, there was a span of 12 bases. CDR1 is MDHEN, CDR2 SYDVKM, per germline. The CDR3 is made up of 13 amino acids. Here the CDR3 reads CAAGGTSNQPQHF. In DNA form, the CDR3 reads TGTGCCGCGGGAGGGACCAGCAATCAGCCCCAGCATTTT. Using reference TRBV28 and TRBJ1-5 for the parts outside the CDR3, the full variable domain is DVKVTQSSRYLVKRTGEKVFLECVQDMDHENMFWYRQDPGLGLRLIYFSYDVKMKEKGDIPEGYSVSREKKERFSLILESASTNQTSMYLCAAGGTSNQPQHFGDGTRLSIL.

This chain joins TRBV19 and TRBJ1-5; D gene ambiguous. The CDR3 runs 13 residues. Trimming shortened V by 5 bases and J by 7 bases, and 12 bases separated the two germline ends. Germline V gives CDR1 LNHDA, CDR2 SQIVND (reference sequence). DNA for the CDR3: TGTGCCAGTAGTTTCCCAACAGCCCAGCCCCAGCATTTT. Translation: CASSFPTAQPQHF.

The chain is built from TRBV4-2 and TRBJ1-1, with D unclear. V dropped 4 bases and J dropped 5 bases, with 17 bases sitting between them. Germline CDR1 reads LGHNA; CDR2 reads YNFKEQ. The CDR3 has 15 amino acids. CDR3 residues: CASSPGTAGGTEAFF. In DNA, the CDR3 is TGTGCCAGCAGCCCAGGAACGGCAGGTGGTACTGAAGCTTTCTTT.

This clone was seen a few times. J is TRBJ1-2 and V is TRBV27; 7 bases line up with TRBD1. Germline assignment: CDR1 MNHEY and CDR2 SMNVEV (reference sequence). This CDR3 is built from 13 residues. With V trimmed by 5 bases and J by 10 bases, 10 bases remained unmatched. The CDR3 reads CASSPGTEGNYTF. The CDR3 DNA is TGTGCCAGCAGTCCAGGGACAGAAGGGAACTACACCTTC.

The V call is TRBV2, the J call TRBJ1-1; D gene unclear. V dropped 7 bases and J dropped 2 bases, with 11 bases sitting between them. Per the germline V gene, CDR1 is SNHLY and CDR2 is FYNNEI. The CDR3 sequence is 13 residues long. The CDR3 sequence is CASTLFSNTEAFF. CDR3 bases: TGTGCCAGCACCCTGTTTTCTAACACTGAAGCTTTCTTT.

CDR3 in amino acids: CASSPAPLSGVREEQFF. In DNA form, the CDR3 reads TGTGCCAGCAGCCCAGCCCCACTAAGCGGGGTGCGAGAAGAGCAGTTCTTC. The rearrangement uses TRBV13 and TRBJ2-1, with 7 nucleotides matching TRBD2. The junction had 20 bases not matched to a gene; V was cut back by 5 bases and J by 10 bases. There are 17 residues in the CDR3. Germline V CDR1 and CDR2: PRHDT, FYEKMQ (reference sequence).

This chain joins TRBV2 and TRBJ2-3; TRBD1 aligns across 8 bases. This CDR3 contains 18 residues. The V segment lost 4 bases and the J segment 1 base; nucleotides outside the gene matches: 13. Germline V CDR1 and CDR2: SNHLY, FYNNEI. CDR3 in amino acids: CASSVGQGAWTGTDTQYF. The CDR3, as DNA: TGTGCCAGCAGTGTCGGGCAGGGGGCATGGACTGGCACAGATACGCAGTATTTT.

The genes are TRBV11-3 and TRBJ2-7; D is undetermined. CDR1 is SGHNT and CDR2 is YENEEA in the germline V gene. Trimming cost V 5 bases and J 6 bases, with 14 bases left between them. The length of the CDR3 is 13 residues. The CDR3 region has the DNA TGTGCCAGCAGCCTTTCTTTGGCAGCCGAGCAGTACTTC. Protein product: CASSLSLAAEQYF.

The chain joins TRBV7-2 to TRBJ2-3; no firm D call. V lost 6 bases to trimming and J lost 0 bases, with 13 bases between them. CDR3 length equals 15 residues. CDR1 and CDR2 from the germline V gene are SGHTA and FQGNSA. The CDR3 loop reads CASSLYTVSTDTQYF. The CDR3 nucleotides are TGTGCCAGCAGTCTCTACACGGTTAGCACAGATACGCAGTATTTT.

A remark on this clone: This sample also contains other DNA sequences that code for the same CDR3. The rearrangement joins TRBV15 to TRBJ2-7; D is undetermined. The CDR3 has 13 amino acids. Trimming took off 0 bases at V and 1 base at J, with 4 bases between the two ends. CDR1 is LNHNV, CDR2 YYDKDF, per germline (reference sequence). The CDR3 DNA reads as TGTGCCACCAGCAGAGATAAATCCTACGAGCAGTACTTC. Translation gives CATSRDKSYEQYF.

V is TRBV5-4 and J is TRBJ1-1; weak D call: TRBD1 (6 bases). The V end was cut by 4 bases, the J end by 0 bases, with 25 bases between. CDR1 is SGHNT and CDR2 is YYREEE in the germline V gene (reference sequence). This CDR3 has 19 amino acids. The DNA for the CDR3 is TGTGCCAGCAGCAAGTTGTCCATAGGAGGGGGGGCGATGAACACTGAAGCTTTCTTT. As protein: CASSKLSIGGGAMNTEAFF.

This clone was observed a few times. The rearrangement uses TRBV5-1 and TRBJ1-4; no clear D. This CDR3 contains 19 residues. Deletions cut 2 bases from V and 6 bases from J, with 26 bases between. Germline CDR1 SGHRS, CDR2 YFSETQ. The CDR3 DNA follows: TGCGCCAGCAGCTTACCCTTAGGAAGTGTTACGAGGACTGATGAAAAACTGTTTTTT. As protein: CASSLPLGSVTRTDEKLFF.

The CDR3 coding sequence is TGTGCCAGCAGCCAAGACTGGGGGAATGAGCAGTTCTTC. Translated: CASSQDWGNEQFF. V usage is TRBV14 and J usage is TRBJ2-1; the D gene could be TRBD1 or TRBD2 (5 bases each). In germline, CDR1 is SGHDN, CDR2 FVKESK. The CDR3 contains 13 residues. V was trimmed by 0 bases and J by 7 bases, leaving 7 bases between them. Looking up the rest from reference TRBV14 and TRBJ2-1 gives the full variable domain: EAGVTQFPSHSVIEKGQTVTLRCDPISGHDNLYWYRRVMGKEIKFLLHFVKESKQDESGMPNNRFLAERTGGTYSTLKVQPAELEDSGVYFCASSQDWGNEQFFGPGTRLTVL.

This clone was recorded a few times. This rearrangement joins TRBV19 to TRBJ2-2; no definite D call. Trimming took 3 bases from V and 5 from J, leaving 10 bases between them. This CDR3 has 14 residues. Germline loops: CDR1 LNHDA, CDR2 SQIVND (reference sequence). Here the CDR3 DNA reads TGTGCCAGTAGTATGTCGGCCTCTACCGGGGAGCTGTTTTTT. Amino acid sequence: CASSMSASTGELFF.

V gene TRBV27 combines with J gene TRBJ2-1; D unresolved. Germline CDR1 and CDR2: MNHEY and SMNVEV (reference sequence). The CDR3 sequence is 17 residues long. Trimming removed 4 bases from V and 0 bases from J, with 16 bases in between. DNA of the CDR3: TGTGCCAGCAGTTCGCGGACGCAGAGCAGCTCCTACAATGAGCAGTTCTTC. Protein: CASSSRTQSSSYNEQFF.

The CDR3 DNA reads as TGTGCCAGTACATCGGGGGGGCTCTACAATGAGCAGTTCTTC. Translating gives CASTSGGLYNEQFF. The chain recombines TRBV19 with TRBJ2-1, with TRBD2 identical over 8 bases. The CDR3 runs 14 residues. Germline V lookup: CDR1 LNHDA, CDR2 SQIVND (reference sequence). V lost 7 bases, J lost 3 bases, and 5 bases stayed unmatched.

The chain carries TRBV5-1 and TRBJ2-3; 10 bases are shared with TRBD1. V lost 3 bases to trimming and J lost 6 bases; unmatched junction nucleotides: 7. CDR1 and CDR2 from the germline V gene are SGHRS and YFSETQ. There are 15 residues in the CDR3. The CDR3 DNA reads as TGCGCCAGCAGCTCGGAGGACAGGGGGATTGATACGCAGTATTTT. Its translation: CASSSEDRGIDTQYF.

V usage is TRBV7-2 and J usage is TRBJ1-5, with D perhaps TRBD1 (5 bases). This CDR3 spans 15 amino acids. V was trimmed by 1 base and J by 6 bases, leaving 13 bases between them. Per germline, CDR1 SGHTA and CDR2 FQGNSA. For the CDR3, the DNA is TGTGCCAGCAGCTTAGAGAGGGCCGGGGCTCAGCCCCAGCATTTT. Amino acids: CASSLERAGAQPQHF.

Here the CDR3 DNA reads TGTGCCAGCACTACGGAAGGGGCGGGAGGTCCCTACGAGCAGTACTTC. It translates to CASTTEGAGGPYEQYF. This sequence joins TRBV28 and TRBJ2-7, with TRBD2 matching over 8 bases. The CDR3 has 16 amino acids. Germline V lookup: CDR1 MDHEN, CDR2 SYDVKM. J lost 2 bases, V lost 7 bases, and 13 bases had no gene match.